A single sample is the source of the 17 T cell receptor beta chains below, sequenced in a study of Graves' ophthalmopathy and Graves' hyperthyroidism listed by TCRdb under 2018. Sequenced on an Illumina HiSeq 2000. For repertoire sequencing, TCR beta CDR3 regions were amplified from RNA transcripts. A first-round RT-PCR used HTBI primers with the Qiagen OneStep RT-PCR kit, followed by a second-round multiplex PCR, size selection and purification. The public reads were quality trimmed at Q25 with fastp and then assembled into clones with MiXCR by TCRdb, keeping productive beta chains. Each CDR3 protein gets just one entry, which takes the most common genes and DNA from the rows behind it. The sample yields about 600,000 distinct CDR3 sequences; less than 40% were counted once. The top ten constitute approximately 4.1% of the sample. The sequenced sample consisted of peripheral blood or thyroid tissue (not recorded which). Receptors originate from an adult man with Graves' hyperthyroidism.

The J gene is TRBJ2-7, the V gene TRBV29-1, with D tentatively TRBD1 (5 bases). This CDR3 has 13 residues. The germline V gene has CDR1 SQVTM and CDR2 ANQGSEA. Trimming left V 8 bases short and J 2 bases short, with 16 bases between. This CDR3 is CSPGQGLAYEQYF. The CDR3, as DNA: TGCAGCCCAGGTCAGGGATTAGCCTACGAGCAGTACTTC.

This chain links TRBV5-8 with TRBJ2-5; the match to TRBD2 covers 10 bases. Germline loops: CDR1 SGHTS, CDR2 YDEGEE. The V segment lost 4 bases and the J segment 5 bases; nucleotides outside the gene matches: 8. There are 15 residues in the CDR3. CDR3 in DNA: TGTGCCAGCAGCCCCATAGCGGGAGGAGGGGAGACCCAGTACTTC. The encoded protein is CASSPIAGGGETQYF.

This clonotype was counted only a few times. A much larger clone lies one base from this, so it may be a read error. This sequence joins TRBV6-6 and TRBJ2-7; 12 bases line up with TRBD1. CDR3 length equals 15 residues. Per germline, CDR1 MNHNY and CDR2 SVGAGI (reference sequence). CDR3 protein: CAGSEGQGAYGEQYF. For the CDR3, the DNA is TGTGCCGGCAGTGAGGGACAGGGGGCGTATGGCGAGCAGTACTTC.

The chain joins TRBV5-6 to TRBJ1-4, with 9 bases identical to TRBD1. The V and J ends lost 4 bases and 5 bases, in that order; junction bases with no gene match: 6. Germline CDR1 reads SGHDT; CDR2 reads YYEEEE. The CDR3 totals 15 residues. The CDR3 sequence is CASSGSGQGNEKLFF. The DNA of the CDR3 is TGTGCCAGCAGCGGCTCGGGACAGGGAAATGAAAAACTGTTTTTT.

This clonotype was observed a handful of times. The chain has TRBV6-2 or TRBV6-3 and TRBJ1-5; 7 bases fit TRBD1. The CDR3 sequence is 17 residues long. With V trimmed by 6 bases and J by 1 base, 12 bases remained unmatched. Germline V gives CDR1 MNHEY, CDR2 SVGEGT. CDR3 bases: TGTGCCAGCAGCCACGACAGGGACCCCCTAAGCAATCAGCCCCAGCATTTT. Protein: CASSHDRDPLSNQPQHF.

The gene calls are TRBV7-9 and TRBJ2-5; a possible D gene is TRBD1 (5 bases). V was clipped by 1 base and J by 3 bases, with 9 bases between them. The CDR3 is made up of 14 amino acids. Per germline, CDR1 SEHNR and CDR2 FQNEAQ (reference sequence). CDR3 protein: CASSLGQYEETQYF. In DNA, the CDR3 is TGTGCCAGCAGCTTAGGACAGTACGAAGAGACCCAGTACTTC.

CDR3 DNA sequence: TGTGCCAGTAGTATTGGTCTAGCGGGAGTTGAGACCCAGTACTTC. Translated: CASSIGLAGVETQYF. The J gene is TRBJ2-5, the V gene TRBV19; 10 bases are a match to TRBD2. The CDR3 loop spans 15 amino acids. V gave up 3 bases and J gave up 5 bases; unmatched junction bases: 6. In germline, CDR1 is LNHDA, CDR2 SQIVND (reference sequence).

This clonotype was seen more than once but under ten times. CDR3 loop: CASSPRTGTASGELFF. The CDR3 DNA is TGTGCCAGCAGCCCGAGAACCGGGACCGCCTCCGGGGAGCTGTTTTTT. V gene TRBV6-5 combines with J gene TRBJ2-2; D might be TRBD1 or TRBD2, each matching 5 bases. The V end lost 6 bases, the J end lost 6 bases, and 20 bases lay between the germline ends. Germline values: CDR1 MNHEY, CDR2 SVGAGI. This CDR3 contains 16 residues.

Note on this clonotype: A much larger clonotype is one base distant, so this may be a read error. The rearrangement uses TRBV25-1 and TRBJ1-6; D gene ambiguous. Germline V lookup: CDR1 MGHDK, CDR2 SYGVNS. The CDR3 contains 14 residues. Trimming removed 5 bases at V and 9 bases at J, with 14 bases between. CDR3 sequence reads: CASSSATMSSPLHF. As DNA, the CDR3 is TGTGCCAGCAGTTCGGCAACCATGAGTTCACCCCTCCACTTT.

V and J are TRBV24-1 and TRBJ2-1; tentative D call: TRBD1 (5 bases). Trimming shortened V by 7 bases and J by 6 bases, and 6 bases separated the two germline ends. CDR3 length: 11 residues. Germline CDR1 reads KGHDR; CDR2 reads SFDVKD. The CDR3 nucleotides read TGTGCCACCAGCAGGGCCAATGAGCAGTTCTTC. Protein product: CATSRANEQFF.

This clonotype was picked up many times. V is TRBV2 and J is TRBJ1-6; D possibly corresponds to TRBD1 (6 bases). The V end was cut by 7 bases, the J end by 4 bases, with 14 bases between. The CDR3 runs to 15 residues. Germline V gene lookup returns CDR1 SNHLY and CDR2 FYNNEI. The CDR3 nucleotides are TGTGCCAGCATGGAACGGGACAAGTATAATTCACCCCTCCACTTT. It encodes CASMERDKYNSPLHF.

The V and J genes are TRBV6-5 and TRBJ1-3, with TRBD1 matching over 10 bases. This CDR3 contains 14 residues. V lost 8 bases, J lost 1 base, and 2 bases stayed unmatched. Per the germline V gene, CDR1 is MNHEY and CDR2 is SVGAGI. In DNA, the CDR3 is TGTGCCAGCGGACAGGGGGAATCTGGAAACACCATATATTTT. This codes for CASGQGESGNTIYF.

This clonotype was found many times. CDR3 coding DNA: TGTGCCAGCAGTGAACAGGGGGCAGAATATGGCTACACCTTC. Its protein is CASSEQGAEYGYTF. The gene calls are TRBV25-1 and TRBJ1-2, with 8 bases matching TRBD1. Germline-derived CDR1 and CDR2 are MGHDK and SYGVNS. J lost 5 bases, V lost 2 bases, and 4 bases had no gene match. CDR3 length equals 14 residues.

This chain joins TRBV7-9 and TRBJ1-1, with D hard to call. The germline CDR1 and CDR2 sequences are SEHNR and FQNEAQ (reference sequence). This CDR3 spans 14 amino acids. V dropped 1 base and J dropped 0 bases, with 6 bases sitting between them. In DNA form, the CDR3 reads TGTGCCAGCAGCTTAGAACACCTGAACACTGAAGCTTTCTTT. Protein: CASSLEHLNTEAFF.

This clonotype was seen many times. The chain couples TRBV20-1 to TRBJ2-7; 10 bases align to TRBD2. This CDR3 is 14 amino acids long. Germline V gene lookup returns CDR1 DFQATT and CDR2 SNEGSKA (reference sequence). Trimming cost V 6 bases and J 2 bases; bases outside gene matches: 7. CDR3 bases: TGCAGTGCCAACTTAGCGGGGGGCGCCTACGAGCAGTACTTC. Its protein is CSANLAGGAYEQYF.

Concerning this clonotype: Likely a read error: the CDR3 ends without its conserved phenylalanine or tryptophan. The DNA is left out, because the CDR3 cannot be placed on it with certainty; the CDR3 is given as TCRdb lists it. The rearrangement uses TRBV29-1 and TRBJ2-5; the D call in the table, TRBD2, was not verified against the DNA. The CDR3 is 8 residues long, counting both termini. Germline V gene data show CDR1 as SQVTM and CDR2 as ANQGSEA. The CDR3 reads CSAGGGRG.

DNA for the CDR3: TGTGCCATCAGTGACTCAGGGGGGGCCGGGGAAGCTTTCTTT. The encoded protein is CAISDSGGAGEAFF. V gene TRBV10-3 combines with J gene TRBJ1-1; 7 nucleotides align to TRBD1. Germline-derived CDR1 and CDR2 are ENHRY and SYGVKD. J gave up 8 bases and V 3 bases, and 9 bases lay outside the gene matches. The length of the CDR3 is 14 residues.